Listed here are 16 T cell receptor beta chains from one sample, sequenced in a study of Ad26.COV2.S vaccination and SARS-CoV-2 variants. As for treatment: approximately 18 received Ad26.COV2.S at low or high dose, single or two shots; about 5 received placebo; per-sample allocation not given. Specimens were obtained on day 63 following the first vaccine or placebo injection. This table comes from immunoSEQ multiplex PCR, and its TCRdb copy is limited to in-frame clones, with some not included. The table has 300,000 to 350,000 clones, 75% to 90% seen once. Sequenced material: peripheral blood, taken in a trial of Ad26.COV2.S vaccine versus placebo. The receptors stem from a person between 18 and 65 years old who received the Ad26.COV2.S COVID-19 vaccine or a placebo.

The chain joins TRBV19 to TRBJ1-5; the D is unclear. This CDR3 spans 15 amino acids. Between the trimmed V and J ends, which lost 2 bases and 0 bases, there was a span of 8 bases. Germline V CDR1 and CDR2: LNHDA, SQIVND (reference sequence). The CDR3 coding sequence is TGTGCCAGTAGTATATCCGGCTATAGCAATCAGCCCCAGCATTTT. Amino acids: CASSISGYSNQPQHF.

The rearrangement links TRBV18 to TRBJ1-5; D gene uncertain. CDR1 and CDR2 (germline): KGHSH, LQKENI. Trimming removed 2 bases from V and 4 bases from J, with 15 bases in between. This CDR3 contains 16 residues. The CDR3 coding sequence is TGTGCCAGCTCACCAACATCTCGGACCGGGAATCAGCCCCAGCATTTT. Its protein is CASSPTSRTGNQPQHF.

The chain is built from TRBV15 and TRBJ2-2; D possibly matches TRBD1 or TRBD2 (5 bases each). V lost 5 bases and J 5 bases, leaving 18 bases between the germline ends. CDR1 and CDR2 from the germline V gene are LNHNV and YYDKDF (reference sequence). CDR3 size: 16 residues. CDR3 bases: TGTGCCACCAGCCCAGGGCGGGCATTTGGTACCGGGGAGCTGTTTTTT. Amino acid sequence: CATSPGRAFGTGELFF.

The chain is built from TRBV4-1 and TRBJ1-3, with D perhaps matching TRBD1 (5 bases). Looked up from germline, CDR1 is MGHRA and CDR2 is YSYEKL. This CDR3 contains 14 residues. Trimming took 3 bases from V and 4 from J, leaving 10 bases between them. The CDR3 DNA sequence: TGCGCCAGCAGCCAGAGCAGGGCGGGAAACACCATATATTTT. This sequence encodes CASSQSRAGNTIYF.

This clone was found a few times. The chain is built from TRBV18 and TRBJ1-3; D is undetermined. This CDR3 has 17 residues. Trimming shortened V by 3 bases and J by 0 bases, and 15 bases separated the two germline ends. The germline V gene encodes CDR1 KGHSH and CDR2 LQKENI. DNA for the CDR3: TGTGCCAGCTCACCGGTCGGCAGGACCTACTCTGGAAACACCATATATTTT. It is translated as CASSPVGRTYSGNTIYF. Full variable domain (remainder filled in from reference TRBV18 and TRBJ1-3): NAGVMQNPRHLVRRRGQEARLRCSPMKGHSHVYWYRQLPEEGLKFMVYLQKENIIDESGMPKERFSAEFPKEGPSILRIQQVVRGDSAAYFCASSPVGRTYSGNTIYFGEGSWLTVV.

This chain links TRBV4-1 with TRBJ2-5; 11 positions match TRBD1. The J segment lost 5 bases and the V segment lost 0 bases, leaving 5 bases of the junction unmatched. CDR1 is MGHRA and CDR2 is YSYEKL in the germline V gene. The CDR3 is 16 residues long. For the CDR3, the DNA is TGCGCCAGCAGCCAAGATGGGACAGGGGGTCTGGAGACCCAGTACTTC. This encodes CASSQDGTGGLETQYF.

Points on this clone: At one end, the junction sequence differs from germline, possibly due to a read error. The chain joins TRBV15 to TRBJ2-1, with 7 bases that match TRBD2. There are 13 residues in the CDR3. CDR1 and CDR2 from the germline V gene are LNHNV and YYDKDF (reference sequence). CDR3 residues: CATTRGIYTEQFF. The CDR3 DNA is TGTGCCACCACGCGGGGGATATACACTGAGCAGTTCTTC.

The chain combines TRBV12-3 or TRBV12-4 with TRBJ1-5, with D unclear. V dropped 6 bases and J dropped 9 bases, with 12 bases sitting between them. This CDR3 is 12 amino acids long. CDR3 nucleotide sequence: TGTGCCAGCAGGCCTGACCGCGGGCCCCAGCATTTT. The encoded protein is CASRPDRGPQHF.

The chain couples TRBV19 to TRBJ1-2, with TRBD1 identical over 9 bases. Unmatched junction bases numbered 5, after V lost 5 bases and J lost 4 bases. The V gene's germline CDR1 is LNHDA and CDR2 SQIVND (reference sequence). The CDR3 sequence is 14 residues long. DNA of the CDR3: TGTGCCAGTAGTGAACAGGGGGCTGGCTATGGCTACACCTTC. Its translation: CASSEQGAGYGYTF. Looking up the rest from reference TRBV19 and TRBJ1-2 gives the full variable domain: DGGITQSPKYLFRKEGQNVTLSCEQNLNHDAMYWYRQDPGQGLRLIYYSQIVNDFQKGDIAEGYSVSREKKESFPLTVTSAQKNPTAFYLCASSEQGAGYGYTFGSGTRLTVV.

Concerning this clone itself: One end of the junction varies from germline; a read error may be responsible. The rearrangement links TRBV27 to TRBJ2-7, with D perhaps matching TRBD1 or TRBD2 (5 bases each). Germline V gene data show CDR1 as MNHEY and CDR2 as SMNVEV (reference sequence). The CDR3 is made up of 14 amino acids. CDR3 region: CASSLDWGSFEQYF. CDR3 DNA: TGTGCCAGCAGTTTGGATTGGGGGTCCTTCGAGCAGTACTTC.

In DNA form, the CDR3 reads TGTGCCAGCAGTGAAGTGGAACTACTCTACGAGCAGTACTTC. The encoded protein is CASSEVELLYEQYF. This chain joins TRBV6-1 and TRBJ2-7; no reliable D call. This CDR3 comprises 14 residues. V was cut by 1 base and J by 3 bases, with 10 bases left in between. Germline lookup yields CDR1 MNHNS and CDR2 SASEGT.

V usage is TRBV7-2 and J usage is TRBJ2-1; 8 bases are shared with TRBD2. Trimming removed 2 bases from V and 7 bases from J; junction bases left unmatched: 13. There are 17 residues in the CDR3. CDR1 and CDR2 from the germline V gene are SGHTA and FQGNSA. The CDR3 DNA reads as TGTGCCAGCAGCTTATGGGGCGGGGGGTTTCCGAGTAATGAGCAGTTCTTC. Protein: CASSLWGGGFPSNEQFF.

Only one count was recorded for this clone. The chain couples TRBV28 to TRBJ2-3; D unresolved. This CDR3 has 21 residues. Germline CDR1 reads MDHEN; CDR2 reads SYDVKM. The germline V and J ends were trimmed by 5 bases and 0 bases, with 30 bases remaining between them. CDR3 sequence reads: CASSPDTVHLFWQASTDTQYF. CDR3 coding DNA: TGTGCCAGCAGTCCTGACACCGTCCACTTGTTCTGGCAGGCTAGCACAGATACGCAGTATTTT.

This sequence joins TRBV11-2 and TRBJ2-5, with a possible D match to TRBD2 (5 bases). The germline V and J ends were trimmed by 3 bases and 1 base, with 15 bases remaining between them. The CDR3 sequence is 16 residues long. Germline CDR1 SGHAT, CDR2 FQNNGV. The CDR3 nucleotides read TGTGCCAGCAGCTTTCAACGGGAAGAAATCCAAGAGACCCAGTACTTC. Protein: CASSFQREEIQETQYF.

In this sample, this clone turned up a few times. The rearrangement uses TRBV24-1 and TRBJ2-1; D uncertain. Germline loops: CDR1 KGHDR, CDR2 SFDVKD. The CDR3 has 11 residues. Trimming stripped 2 bases from V and 7 bases from J, with 2 bases between. The CDR3 DNA is TGTGCCACCAGTGATTCTAATGAGCAGTTCTTC. Translated, it gives CATSDSNEQFF.

The CDR3 here is CASSLVGSQETQYF. The CDR3 bases are TGTGCCAGCAGCTTAGTAGGCAGCCAAGAGACCCAGTACTTC. This sequence joins TRBV7-2 and TRBJ2-5, with unresolved D. CDR1 is SGHTA, CDR2 FQGNSA, per germline. V was cut by 1 base and J by 1 base, with 7 bases left in between. The CDR3 has 14 residues.